This entry lists 21 T cell receptor beta chains sequenced from one sample in a study of T cell changes during pregnancy in multiple sclerosis. Sequencing used immunoSEQ multiplex PCR; TCRdb keeps in-frame clones, though not all of them. The table has some 79,000 clones, about 90% seen once. Sequenced material: CD4+ T cells from peripheral blood mononuclear cells, taken in the second trimester of pregnancy. The origin of the receptors is a female donor with multiple sclerosis, enrolled in a pregnancy study.

This rearrangement joins TRBV11-2 to TRBJ2-1; 8 nucleotides line up with TRBD2. The CDR3 runs to 14 residues. V dropped 5 bases and J dropped 6; count of bases not matched to a gene: 6. CDR1 and CDR2 from the germline V gene are SGHAT and FQNNGV. The CDR3 sequence: CASSLPGGTNEQFF. The CDR3 DNA is TGTGCCAGCAGCCTCCCGGGGGGGACCAATGAGCAGTTCTTC.

V gene TRBV7-2 combines with J gene TRBJ1-1, with D maybe TRBD1 (5 bases). Germline assignment: CDR1 SGHTA and CDR2 FQGNSA. The CDR3 is made up of 14 amino acids. Trimming shortened V by 2 bases and J by 3 bases, and 10 bases separated the two germline ends. CDR3 DNA: TGTGCCAGCAGCTTACGGGGGGGGTACACTGAAGCTTTCTTT. Its protein is CASSLRGGYTEAFF.

The chain joins TRBV6-1 to TRBJ2-3, with 9 bases identical to TRBD2. The CDR3 totals 15 residues. CDR1 and CDR2 (germline): MNHNS, SASEGT. V trimming: 0 bases; J trimming: 5 bases; junction bases outside the gene matches: 3. This CDR3 is CASSEAGSGRDTQYF. CDR3 DNA: TGTGCCAGCAGTGAAGCAGGTAGCGGGAGAGATACGCAGTATTTT.

V gene TRBV5-5 combines with J gene TRBJ1-2, with no clear D. Looked up from germline, CDR1 is SGHKS and CDR2 is YYEKEE (reference sequence). The CDR3 sequence is 12 residues long. V shed 4 bases and J shed 8 bases, with 12 bases lying between them. CDR3 in amino acids: CASSLSSGGYTF. The CDR3 DNA reads as TGTGCCAGCAGCCTTTCGTCCGGGGGCTACACCTTC.

With regard to this clone: One junction end disagrees with the germline gene, perhaps due to a read error. This chain links TRBV7-7 with TRBJ2-5, with 9 bases fitting TRBD1. Per the germline V gene, CDR1 is SSHAT and CDR2 is FNYEAQ (reference sequence). This CDR3 is 14 amino acids long. DNA of the CDR3: TGTGCTAGCAGCTTTGGGACAGGGTTTGAGACCCAGTACTTC. Translating gives CASSFGTGFETQYF.

This sequence joins TRBV5-5 and TRBJ2-7; D might be TRBD2 (5 bases). The CDR3 covers 14 residues. Trimming left V 4 bases short and J 4 bases short, with 15 bases between. CDR1 and CDR2 from the germline V gene are SGHKS and YYEKEE (reference sequence). For the CDR3, the DNA is TGTGCCAGCAGCCTCCGGGAAGGGTTTTACGAGCAGTACTTC. It translates to CASSLREGFYEQYF.

The CDR3 region is CATSSRLAVKYEQYF. The CDR3 DNA reads as TGTGCCACCAGCTCACGACTAGCGGTAAAATACGAGCAGTACTTC. This chain uses TRBV15 with TRBJ2-7; TRBD2 matches 9 bases. V lost 5 bases, J lost 4 bases, and 9 bases stayed unmatched. Germline lookup yields CDR1 LNHNV and CDR2 YYDKDF (reference sequence). This CDR3 is 15 amino acids long.

This chain joins TRBV5-4 and TRBJ1-1, with D unresolved. Trimming removed 1 base from V and 7 bases from J, with 11 bases in between. Germline V gives CDR1 SGHNT, CDR2 YYREEE (reference sequence). This CDR3 is built from 13 residues. This CDR3 reads CASSLSPRIEAFF. The DNA for the CDR3 is TGTGCCAGCAGCTTGTCCCCCAGGATTGAAGCTTTCTTT. Complete variable domain (other parts from reference TRBV5-4 and TRBJ1-1): ETGVTQSPTHLIKTRGQQVTLRCSSQSGHNTVSWYQQALGQGPQFIFQYYREEENGRGNFPPRFSGLQFPNYSSELNVNALELDDSALYLCASSLSPRIEAFFGQGTRLTVV.

V gene TRBV29-1 combines with J gene TRBJ2-3, with D tentatively TRBD2 (5 bases). The germline CDR1 and CDR2 sequences are SQVTM and ANQGSEA. The V and J ends lost 4 bases and 2 bases respectively, with 10 bases between them. This CDR3 is built from 13 residues. CDR3 nucleotides: TGCAGCGTTGGTACTAGGTACACAGATACGCAGTATTTT. Its translation: CSVGTRYTDTQYF.

This chain links TRBV29-1 with TRBJ1-5; the D gene is possibly TRBD1 (6 bases). CDR1 and CDR2 from the germline V gene are SQVTM and ANQGSEA. The CDR3 spans 13 residues. V was cut by 4 bases and J by 3 bases, with 10 bases left in between. CDR3 DNA sequence: TGCAGCGTTGGTCAGGGGACCAATCAGCCCCAGCATTTT. Protein: CSVGQGTNQPQHF.

In its sample, this clone was seen once. The chain links TRBV4-1 to TRBJ2-5; D might be TRBD1 (6 bases). The CDR3 loop spans 14 amino acids. The ends were cut back, 2 bases at V and 5 bases at J, with 12 bases in the middle. The germline CDR1 and CDR2 sequences are MGHRA and YSYEKL. CDR3 DNA sequence: TGCGCCAGCAGCCAAATTGGACAGTCCGAGACCCAGTACTTC. Protein sequence: CASSQIGQSETQYF.

As to this clone: Other DNA sequences in the same sample also yield this CDR3. The CDR3: CAISDGTSGSNEQFF. In nucleotides, the CDR3 is TGTGCCATCAGTGACGGGACTAGCGGGAGCAATGAGCAGTTCTTC. V is TRBV10-3 and J is TRBJ2-1; the match to TRBD2 covers 14 bases. CDR1 ENHRY and CDR2 SYGVKD come from the germline V gene. V shed 3 bases and J 6 bases; nucleotides not matched to a gene: 1. The CDR3 is made up of 15 amino acids.

The chain has TRBV6-1 and TRBJ2-2, with 8 bases that match TRBD2. This CDR3 has 17 amino acids. CDR1 and CDR2 (germline): MNHNS, SASEGT. V gave up 0 bases and J gave up 6 bases; unmatched junction bases: 9. The chain's CDR3 is CASSEATGTRRAGELFF. Here the CDR3 DNA reads TGTGCCAGCAGTGAAGCGACCGGGACTAGGAGGGCCGGGGAGCTGTTTTTT.

The V call is TRBV5-4, the J call TRBJ2-5; maybe TRBD2 (6 bases). CDR3 size: 15 residues. Trimming took 0 bases from V and 7 from J, leaving 16 bases between them. Germline V CDR1 and CDR2: SGHNT, YYREEE (reference sequence). CDR3 loop: CASSLEAATGGTQYF. The CDR3 coding sequence is TGTGCCAGCAGCTTGGAGGCTGCCACCGGGGGGACCCAGTACTTC.

The CDR3 DNA is TGCGCCAGCAGCTTGGCCGCACAGGGGGCCTATAATTCACCCCTCCACTTT. Its protein is CASSLAAQGAYNSPLHF. This chain joins TRBV5-1 and TRBJ1-6; 8 bases align to TRBD1. The CDR3 has 17 amino acids. The ends lost 0 bases at V and 2 bases at J; junction bases unmatched: 4. Germline V gene data show CDR1 as SGHRS and CDR2 as YFSETQ.

This clone was recorded a few times. The chain uses TRBV5-1 and TRBJ1-6, with 9 bases identical to TRBD1. The CDR3 has 16 amino acids. The V gene end was trimmed by 0 bases and the J gene end by 7 bases; junction bases not matched to a gene: 5. Germline V lookup: CDR1 SGHRS, CDR2 YFSETQ. The CDR3 DNA sequence: TGCGCCAGCAGCTTGGCATCCGGGACAGGGAATTCACCCCTCCACTTT. Encoded protein: CASSLASGTGNSPLHF.

This clone was observed once. The genes are TRBV5-1 and TRBJ1-3; tentatively, D is TRBD1 (6 bases). This CDR3 region has 15 residues. Trimming removed 4 bases from V and 8 bases from J, with 19 bases in between. The V gene's germline CDR1 is SGHRS and CDR2 YFSETQ. CDR3: CASSLTGQTPDTIYF. CDR3 nucleotides: TGCGCCAGCAGCCTAACAGGACAGACCCCGGACACCATATATTTT.

The chain links TRBV2 to TRBJ2-7, with TRBD1 as a possible D gene (5 bases). The V and J ends lost 6 bases and 3 bases respectively, with 9 bases between them. This CDR3 spans 12 amino acids. Germline V gene data show CDR1 as SNHLY and CDR2 as FYNNEI. CDR3 sequence reads: CASREQVYEQYF. In nucleotides, the CDR3 is TGTGCCAGCAGAGAACAGGTCTACGAGCAGTACTTC. Complete variable domain (other parts from reference TRBV2 and TRBJ2-7): EPEVTQTPSHQVTQMGQEVILRCVPISNHLYFYWYRQILGQKVEFLVSFYNNEISEKSEIFDDQFSVERPDGSNFTLKIRSTKLEDSAMYFCASREQVYEQYFGPGTRLTVT.

The rearrangement uses TRBV28 and TRBJ2-7, with 10 bases identical to TRBD2. Per the germline V gene, CDR1 is MDHEN and CDR2 is SYDVKM. J lost 4 bases, V lost 8 bases, and 14 bases had no gene match. This CDR3 spans 16 amino acids. The CDR3 coding sequence is TGTGCCAGCCTAACTTCCGGAATTAGCGGGAGGTACGAGCAGTACTTC. Its protein is CASLTSGISGRYEQYF.

CDR3 sequence reads: CASSGDRTLNTEAFF. The CDR3 DNA reads TGTGCCAGCAGCGGGGACAGGACCCTGAACACTGAAGCTTTCTTT. The chain links TRBV5-4 to TRBJ1-1, with TRBD1 matching over 8 bases. Looked up from germline, CDR1 is SGHNT and CDR2 is YYREEE (reference sequence). CDR3 length equals 15 residues. The trim removed 4 bases at V and 0 bases at J, leaving 5 bases unmatched.

The chain joins TRBV2 to TRBJ1-3; TRBD1 aligns across 9 bases. The CDR3 loop spans 15 amino acids. The ends lost 6 bases at V and 6 bases at J; junction bases unmatched: 9. CDR1 and CDR2 (germline): SNHLY, FYNNEI. The CDR3: CASRRFGTGKNTIYF. The CDR3 DNA sequence: TGTGCCAGCAGGCGATTCGGGACAGGGAAAAACACCATATATTTT.